The 9 T cell receptor beta chains below were found in one sample sequenced in a study. One entry per CDR3 protein, called by TCRdb with MiXCR from the 5' RACE reads. The table lists fewer than 50,000 distinct CDR3 sequences, 22% of them singletons. The sorted Tregs were CD4+CD25+CD127-/low cells. The material sequenced was Tregs sorted from a lymph node. The receptors come from a female donor with breast cancer.

Comments on this clonotype: A much bigger clone sits one base away, suggesting this may be a read error. This chain joins TRBV9 and TRBJ2-1, with TRBD2 identical over 7 bases. The CDR3 runs to 12 residues. Germline lookup yields CDR1 SGDLS and CDR2 YYNGEE. V gave up 6 bases and J gave up 9 bases; unmatched junction bases: 6. The CDR3 nucleotides are TGTGCCAGCACGACTAGCAGGCCTGAGCAGTTCTTC. Encoded protein: CASTTSRPEQFF.

V usage is TRBV5-1 and J usage is TRBJ1-5; 8 bases map to TRBD1. This CDR3 has 15 residues. The V segment lost 0 bases and the J segment 5 bases; nucleotides outside the gene matches: 4. Germline CDR1 and CDR2: SGHRS and YFSETQ. DNA for the CDR3: TGCGCCAGCAGCTTGGCGTCAGGGGGCGATCAGCCCCAGCATTTT. Amino acids: CASSLASGGDQPQHF.

This clonotype was observed a handful of times. The rearrangement links TRBV7-9 to TRBJ2-5; D possibly uses TRBD1 or TRBD2 (5 bases each). The CDR3 extends over 12 amino acids. The ends were cut back, 8 bases at V and 6 bases at J, with 13 bases in the middle. CDR1 SEHNR and CDR2 FQNEAQ come from the germline V gene (reference sequence). The DNA of the CDR3 is TGTGCCAGCGGGACGAACGTAAAGACCCAGTACTTC. This sequence encodes CASGTNVKTQYF.

There are a few counts of this clonotype. The chain employs TRBV18 and TRBJ2-7, with D possibly being TRBD2 (6 bases). Germline V gene data show CDR1 as KGHSH and CDR2 as LQKENI. With 4 bases removed from V and 12 bases from J, the gap between germline ends came to 16 bases. The CDR3 spans 12 residues. CDR3 DNA sequence: TGTGCCAGCTCACTTCCGGGGGACTCGCCGTACTTC. It codes for CASSLPGDSPYF.

This clonotype was detected a few times. This chain's CDR3 is CASRNGGEAQHF. The CDR3 nucleotides read TGTGCCAGCAGAAACGGTGGCGAGGCCCAGCATTTT. The gene calls are TRBV27 and TRBJ1-5; D is unresolved. Germline V CDR1 and CDR2: MNHEY, SMNVEV (reference sequence). Trimming took 6 bases from V and 11 from J, leaving 14 bases between them. The CDR3 spans 12 residues.

Many counts were recorded for this clonotype. The V gene is TRBV6-1, the J gene TRBJ1-5, with TRBD1 matching over 7 bases. The CDR3 sequence is 15 residues long. Germline V gene lookup returns CDR1 MNHNS and CDR2 SASEGT. V lost 3 bases to trimming and J lost 4 bases; unmatched junction nucleotides: 6. CDR3 nucleotide sequence: TGTGCCAGCAGTGAGGGAGGGGGCAATAATCAGCCCCAGCATTTT. It translates to CASSEGGGNNQPQHF.

DNA for the CDR3: TGTGCCAGCAGTTACCCCCGAGGGTCGAGCTCCTACAATGAGCAGTTCTTC. It specifies CASSYPRGSSSYNEQFF. J is TRBJ2-1 and V is TRBV6-5; a possible D gene is TRBD2 (5 bases). The CDR3 is 17 amino acids. The V and J ends lost 2 bases and 0 bases respectively, with 14 bases between them. Germline CDR1 MNHEY, CDR2 SVGAGI.

This clonotype was counted ten times or more. The CDR3 loop reads CASSLTGGWETQYF. CDR3 nucleotide sequence: TGTGCCAGCAGCCTAACCGGGGGGTGGGAGACCCAGTACTTC. V is TRBV5-4 and J is TRBJ2-5, with 7 bases aligning to TRBD2. CDR3 size: 14 residues. V shed 4 bases, J shed 5 bases, and the junction held 8 bases outside the gene matches. The germline gives CDR1 SGHNT, CDR2 YYREEE (reference sequence).

A few counts support this clonotype. This sequence joins TRBV29-1 and TRBJ1-2; unclear D gene. The germline gives CDR1 SQVTM, CDR2 ANQGSEA. This CDR3 has 12 amino acids. V shed 6 bases and J shed 1 base, with 9 bases lying between them. CDR3 amino acids: CSVDAFNYGYTF. As DNA, the CDR3 is TGCAGCGTGGATGCTTTTAACTATGGCTACACCTTC.